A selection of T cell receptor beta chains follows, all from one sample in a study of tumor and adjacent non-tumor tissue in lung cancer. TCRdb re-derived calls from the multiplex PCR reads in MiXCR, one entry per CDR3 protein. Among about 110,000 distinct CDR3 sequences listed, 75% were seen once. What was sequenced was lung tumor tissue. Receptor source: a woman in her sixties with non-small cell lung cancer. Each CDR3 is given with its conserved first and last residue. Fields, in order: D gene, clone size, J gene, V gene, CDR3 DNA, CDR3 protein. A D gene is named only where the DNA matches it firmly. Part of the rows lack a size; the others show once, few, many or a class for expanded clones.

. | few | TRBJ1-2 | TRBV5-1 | TGCGCCAGCAGCTTGCAGTTTGAGGCTAACTATGGCTACACCTTC | CASSLQFEANYGYTF
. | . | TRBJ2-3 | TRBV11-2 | TGTGCCAGCATCTCAACAGATACGCAGTATTTC | CASISTDTQYF
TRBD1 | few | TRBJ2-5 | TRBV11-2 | TGTGCCAGCAGCTCTCGGACAGGGCAAGAGACCCAGTACTTC | CASSSRTGQETQYF
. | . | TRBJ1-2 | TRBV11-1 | TGTACCAGCAGTGAAAGCGGATCTATGGCTAACACCTTC | CTSSESGSMANTF
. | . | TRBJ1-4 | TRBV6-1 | TGTGCCAGCAGTATAGACTGGGCAACTAATGAAAAACTGTTTTTT | CASSIDWATNEKLFF
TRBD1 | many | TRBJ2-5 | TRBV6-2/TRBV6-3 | TGTGCCAGCAGTAGAGCTGGGGGACAGCAAGAGACCCAGTACTTC | CASSRAGGQQETQYF
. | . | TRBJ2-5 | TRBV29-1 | TGCAGGGTCCGTTGGGGGCTGGAGATCCAGTATTTC | CRVRWGLEIQYF
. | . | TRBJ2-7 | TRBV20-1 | TGCAGTGCTAGAGAGGAAACAGGGAGGATCACCTACAAGCAGTACTTC | CSAREETGRITYKQYF
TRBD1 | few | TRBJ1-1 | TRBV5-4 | TGTGCCAGCAGCTTAAAAACAGGGGAGACTGAAGCTTTCTTT | CASSLKTGETEAFF
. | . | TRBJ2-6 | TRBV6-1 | TGTGCCAGCAGCCCGGGGGCGCATGGGGCCAACGTCCTGATTTTC | CASSPGAHGANVLIF
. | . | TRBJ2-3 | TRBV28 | TGTGCCAGCAGTTTTGACCGCCGGGGCCTCGGACTTACAGATATGCAGTATTTT | CASSFDRRGLGLTDMQYF
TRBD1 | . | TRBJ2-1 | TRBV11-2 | TGTGCGAGTGCTCCAGGGACAGGGTATCGTGAGCAGTTCTTC | CASAPGTGYREQFF
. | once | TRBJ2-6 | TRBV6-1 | TGTGCCAGCAGTCCCCAAACCGGGGGGCCTAACGTCCTGACTTTC | CASSPQTGGPNVLTF
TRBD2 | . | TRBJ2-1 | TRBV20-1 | TGCAGTGCTGGGACGCTAGCGGCTGACAATGAGCAGTTATTC | CSAGTLAADNEQLF
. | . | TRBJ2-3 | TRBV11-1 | TGTGACATCAGCCCCCTCTCGGCAGATACGCAGTATTTT | CDISPLSADTQYF
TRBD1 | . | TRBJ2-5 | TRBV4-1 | TGCGCCGGCAGCCAAGATAGGGCGAGGGGGCCGCCCGAGACCCAGTACTTC | CAGSQDRARGPPETQYF
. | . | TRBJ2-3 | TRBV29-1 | TGCAGGGTTGGATGGACAGATACGCAGAATTTT | CRVGWTDTQNF
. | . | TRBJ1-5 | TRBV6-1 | TGTGCCAGCAGTGAGGGTAAGACGGCGGGGACCAATCAGCCACGGCATTTT | CASSEGKTAGTNQPRHF
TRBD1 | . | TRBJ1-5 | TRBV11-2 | TGTGCCAGCTCCCGGCACAGGGGTCACCACCAGCATTTT | CASSRHRGHHQHF
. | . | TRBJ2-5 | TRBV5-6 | TGTGCCAGCAGGTTCACAGGGATCAGTGGAGGGACCCAGTATTTC | CASRFTGISGGTQYF
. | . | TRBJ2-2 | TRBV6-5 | TGTGCCAGCAGTCGACAGCCGAACACTGGGGAACTGTCTTTT | CASSRQPNTGELSF
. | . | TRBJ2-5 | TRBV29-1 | TGCAGCGGTGGTTGGGAAGAGACTCAGTACTTC | CSGGWEETQYF
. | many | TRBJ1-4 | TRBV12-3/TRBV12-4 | TGTGCCAGCACCGCTGGGGGCAGGAATGAAAAACTGTTTTTT | CASTAGGRNEKLFF
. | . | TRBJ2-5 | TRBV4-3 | TGCGCCAGCAGCCAAGGGACAGTCCAAGATACCCAGTACTTC | CASSQGTVQDTQYF
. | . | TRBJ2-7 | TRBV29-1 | TGCAGCATTGAAAGTAGACGGGAGCATTACTTC | CSIESRREHYF
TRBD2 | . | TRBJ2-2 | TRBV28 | TGTGCCAGCAGTTCCTCCTTTGCTCGGCGGGGGGGAGGCACCGGGGAGCTGTTTTTT | CASSSSFARRGGGTGELFF
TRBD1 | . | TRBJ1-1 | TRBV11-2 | TGTGCCAGCAGCCCTTTTACAGGGGGCACTGAAGCTTTCTTT | CASSPFTGGTEAFF
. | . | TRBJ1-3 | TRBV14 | TGTGCCAGCAGCCAAATCTTCTCTGGAAACACCATACATTTT | CASSQIFSGNTIHF